A selection of T cell receptor beta chains follows, all from one sample in a study of blood T cell repertoires in COVID-19. Clones were read by immunoSEQ multiplex PCR, and TCRdb kept only the in-frame ones, dropping some. The sample has 180,000 or so clones; more than 65% are singletons. Sequencing was carried out using PBMCs or T cells enriched from blood (not recorded which). These receptors originate from a man in his fifties or sixties who had recovered from COVID-19. Each CDR3 is given with its conserved first and last residue. Each record gives: CDR3 protein, CDR3 DNA, D gene, clone size, CDR3 length, V gene, J gene. The D gene is left open where the match is weak. The listing skips clone size in some rows; elsewhere it reads once, few, many or a size class.

CDR3: CASSFEATGGAGANVLTF; DNA: TGTGCCAGCAGCTTCGAAGCGACAGGGGGCGCTGGGGCCAACGTCCTGACTTTC; D: TRBD1; size: NA; length: 18; V: TRBV7-6; J: TRBJ2-6
CDR3: CASSGGPTWGYTF; DNA: TGCGCCAGCAGCGGGGGCCCTACCTGGGGCTACACCTTC; D: NA; size: NA; length: 13; V: TRBV5-1; J: TRBJ1-2
CDR3: CASSLSGSKGDTQYF; DNA: TGCGCCAGCAGCTTAAGCGGGAGCAAGGGAGATACGCAGTATTTT; D: TRBD2; size: NA; length: 15; V: TRBV5-1; J: TRBJ2-3
CDR3: CASSLAGIGYTF; DNA: TGCGCCAGCAGCTTGGCGGGGATTGGCTACACCTTC; D: NA; size: NA; length: 12; V: TRBV5-1; J: TRBJ1-2
CDR3: CASSWAGGSFAEAFF; DNA: TGTGCCAGCAGTTGGGCAGGTGGGAGTTTTGCTGAAGCTTTCTTT; D: NA; size: few; length: 15; V: TRBV27; J: TRBJ1-1
CDR3: CASRFSGGRSYNEQFF; DNA: TGTGCCAGCAGATTTAGCGGGGGACGCTCCTACAATGAGCAGTTCTTC; D: TRBD2; size: NA; length: 16; V: TRBV28; J: TRBJ2-1
CDR3: CASSDMEGTGELFF; DNA: TGTGCCAGCAGTGACATGGAGGGCACCGGGGAGCTGTTTTTT; D: NA; size: once; length: 14; V: TRBV6-4; J: TRBJ2-2
CDR3: CASSLVPGTGGEQFF; DNA: TGCGCCAGCAGCTTGGTTCCAGGGACCGGGGGTGAGCAGTTCTTC; D: NA; size: NA; length: 15; V: TRBV5-1; J: TRBJ2-1
CDR3: CSASGGGHPNNEQFF; DNA: TGCAGTGCTAGTGGGGGGGGCCACCCAAACAATGAGCAGTTCTTC; D: NA; size: NA; length: 15; V: TRBV20-1; J: TRBJ2-1
CDR3: CSVLTGGNTEAFF; DNA: TGCAGCGTTCTGACAGGGGGGAACACTGAAGCTTTCTTT; D: TRBD1; size: NA; length: 13; V: TRBV29-1; J: TRBJ1-1
CDR3: CASSSKRNLGETQYF; DNA: TGTGCCAGCAGCTCAAAGCGGAACCTGGGAGAGACCCAGTACTTC; D: NA; size: NA; length: 15; V: TRBV5-4; J: TRBJ2-5
CDR3: CASSSRVGTSNPYNSPLHF; DNA: TGTGCCAGCAGCTCTCGGGTAGGGACTTCAAACCCCTATAATTCACCCCTCCACTTT; D: NA; size: once; length: 19; V: TRBV6-6; J: TRBJ1-6
CDR3: CSVERAGAGDTQYF; DNA: TGCAGCGTTGAAAGGGCAGGGGCTGGAGATACGCAGTATTTT; D: NA; size: NA; length: 14; V: TRBV29-1; J: TRBJ2-3
CDR3: CASATGQLNSPLHF; DNA: TGCGCCAGCGCCACGGGACAGCTAAATTCACCCCTCCACTTT; D: TRBD1; size: few; length: 14; V: TRBV5-1; J: TRBJ1-6
CDR3: CASSIVWGGYSNQPQHF; DNA: TGTGCCAGTAGTATAGTGTGGGGAGGCTATAGCAATCAGCCCCAGCATTTT; D: NA; size: NA; length: 17; V: TRBV19; J: TRBJ1-5
CDR3: CASSPQGLASNEQFF; DNA: TGTGCCAGCTCACCCCAAGGACTAGCGAGCAATGAGCAGTTCTTC; D: TRBD2; size: NA; length: 15; V: TRBV18; J: TRBJ2-1
CDR3: CASSHLTLAYEQYF; DNA: TGTGCCAGCAGCCACCTCACCTTAGCGTACGAGCAGTACTTC; D: NA; size: NA; length: 14; V: TRBV14; J: TRBJ2-7
CDR3: CASSPDRLQPQHF; DNA: TGTGCCAGCAGCCCCGACAGGTTGCAGCCCCAGCATTTT; D: NA; size: NA; length: 13; V: TRBV6-5; J: TRBJ1-5
CDR3: CASSPPEGPGTQYF; DNA: TGTGCCAGCTCACCACCGGAGGGGCCTGGGACCCAGTACTTC; D: NA; size: NA; length: 14; V: TRBV18; J: TRBJ2-5
CDR3: CASSPIPDREFGYTF; DNA: TGTGCCAGCAGTCCTATCCCAGACAGGGAGTTCGGCTACACCTTC; D: TRBD1; size: NA; length: 15; V: TRBV7-9; J: TRBJ1-2
CDR3: CASSGTTDTQYF; DNA: TGTGCCAGCTCAGGGACTACAGATACGCAGTATTTT; D: NA; size: few; length: 12; V: TRBV18; J: TRBJ2-3
CDR3: CASSETPRRGNSPLHF; DNA: TGTGCCAGCAGTGAAACGCCGCGTAGGGGTAATTCACCCCTCCACTTT; D: NA; size: NA; length: 16; V: TRBV6-1; J: TRBJ1-6